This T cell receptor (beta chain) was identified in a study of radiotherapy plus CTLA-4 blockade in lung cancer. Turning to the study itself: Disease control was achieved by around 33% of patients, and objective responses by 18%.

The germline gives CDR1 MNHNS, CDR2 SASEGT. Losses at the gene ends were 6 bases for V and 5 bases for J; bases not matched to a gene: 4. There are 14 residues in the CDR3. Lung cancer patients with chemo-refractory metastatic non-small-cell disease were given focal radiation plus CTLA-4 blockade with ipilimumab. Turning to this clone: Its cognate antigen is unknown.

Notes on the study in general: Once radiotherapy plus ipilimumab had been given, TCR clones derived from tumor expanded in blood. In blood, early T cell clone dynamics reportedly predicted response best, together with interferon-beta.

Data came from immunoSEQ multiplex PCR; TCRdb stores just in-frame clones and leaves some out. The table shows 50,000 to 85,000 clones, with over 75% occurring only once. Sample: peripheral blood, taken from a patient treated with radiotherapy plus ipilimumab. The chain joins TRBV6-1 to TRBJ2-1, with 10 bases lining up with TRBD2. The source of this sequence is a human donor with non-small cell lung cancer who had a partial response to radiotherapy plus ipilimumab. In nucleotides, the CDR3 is TGTGCCAGCAGGGGAGCGGGAGGGAACAATGAGCAGTTCTTC. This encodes CASRGAGGNNEQFF.